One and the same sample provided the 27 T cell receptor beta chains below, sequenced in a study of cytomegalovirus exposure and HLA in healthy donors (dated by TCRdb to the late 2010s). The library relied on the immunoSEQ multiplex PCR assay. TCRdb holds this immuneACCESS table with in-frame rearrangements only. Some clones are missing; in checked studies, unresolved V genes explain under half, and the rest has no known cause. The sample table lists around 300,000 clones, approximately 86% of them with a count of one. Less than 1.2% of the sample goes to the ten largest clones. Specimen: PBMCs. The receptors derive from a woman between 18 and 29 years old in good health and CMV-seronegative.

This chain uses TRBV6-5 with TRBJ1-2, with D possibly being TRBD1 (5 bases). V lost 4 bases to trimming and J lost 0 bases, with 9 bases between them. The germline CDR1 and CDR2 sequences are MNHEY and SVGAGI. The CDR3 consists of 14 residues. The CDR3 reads CASSSRQPNYGYTF. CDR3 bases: TGTGCCAGCAGTTCCCGACAGCCTAACTATGGCTACACCTTC.

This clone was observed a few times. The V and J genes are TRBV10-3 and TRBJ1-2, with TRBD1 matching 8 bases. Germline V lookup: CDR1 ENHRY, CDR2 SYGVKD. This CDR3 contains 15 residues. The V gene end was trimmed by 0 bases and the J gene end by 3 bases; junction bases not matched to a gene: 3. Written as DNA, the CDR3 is TGTGCCATCAGTGAGTCCAGGGGGCAATACTATGGCTACACCTTC. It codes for CAISESRGQYYGYTF.

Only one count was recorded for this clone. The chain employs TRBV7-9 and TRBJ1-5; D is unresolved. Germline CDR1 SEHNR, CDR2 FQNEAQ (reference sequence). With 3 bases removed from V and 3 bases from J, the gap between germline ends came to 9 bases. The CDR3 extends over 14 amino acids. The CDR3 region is CASSLEGPNQPQHF. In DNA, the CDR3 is TGTGCCAGCAGCTTGGAGGGCCCCAATCAGCCCCAGCATTTT.

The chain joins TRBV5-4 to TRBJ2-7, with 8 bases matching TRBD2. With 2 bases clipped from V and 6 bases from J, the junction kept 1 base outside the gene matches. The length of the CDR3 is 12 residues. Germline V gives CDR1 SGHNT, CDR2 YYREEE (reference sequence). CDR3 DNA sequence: TGTGCCAGCAGCTTTGGACTAGCCGAGCAGTACTTC. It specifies CASSFGLAEQYF. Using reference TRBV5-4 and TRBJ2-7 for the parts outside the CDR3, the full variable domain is ETGVTQSPTHLIKTRGQQVTLRCSSQSGHNTVSWYQQALGQGPQFIFQYYREEENGRGNFPPRFSGLQFPNYSSELNVNALELDDSALYLCASSFGLAEQYFGPGTRLTVT.

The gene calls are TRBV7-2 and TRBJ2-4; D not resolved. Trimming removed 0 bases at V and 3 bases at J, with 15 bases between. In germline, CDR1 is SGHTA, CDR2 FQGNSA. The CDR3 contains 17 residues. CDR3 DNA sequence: TGTGCCAGCAGCTTAGCGAGATTTGGTATCGACAAAAACATTCAGTACTTC. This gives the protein CASSLARFGIDKNIQYF.

In nucleotides, the CDR3 is TGCGCCAGCAGCCCCATGGCCCAGCGGGGAGGGCTCTACAATGAGCAGTTCTTC. Its translation is CASSPMAQRGGLYNEQFF. This chain uses TRBV5-1 with TRBJ2-1; the match to TRBD2 covers 7 bases. The CDR3 has 18 amino acids. Germline V lookup: CDR1 SGHRS, CDR2 YFSETQ. V gave up 4 bases and J gave up 3 bases; unmatched junction bases: 16.

CDR3 amino acids: CAIRSRGLGSYEQYF. The CDR3 coding sequence is TGTGCCATCAGATCCAGGGGGCTTGGCTCCTACGAGCAGTACTTC. This chain links TRBV10-3 with TRBJ2-7; 8 positions match TRBD1. This CDR3 has 15 amino acids. Germline lookup yields CDR1 ENHRY and CDR2 SYGVKD. Trimming cost V 6 bases and J 0 bases; bases outside gene matches: 7.

CDR3: CASSLGGEEGQPQHF. CDR3 DNA: TGTGCCAGCAGCTTGGGGGGGGAGGAAGGTCAGCCCCAGCATTTT. This chain joins TRBV5-4 and TRBJ1-5; tentative D call: TRBD1 (5 bases). Germline lookup yields CDR1 SGHNT and CDR2 YYREEE (reference sequence). The V gene lost 0 bases and the J gene lost 6 bases, with 13 bases spanning the gap. The CDR3 runs to 15 residues.

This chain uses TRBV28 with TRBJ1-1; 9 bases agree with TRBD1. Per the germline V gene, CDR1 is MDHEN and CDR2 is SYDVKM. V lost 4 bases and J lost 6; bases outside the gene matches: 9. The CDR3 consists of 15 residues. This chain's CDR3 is CASSSDRGEEPEAFF. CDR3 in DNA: TGTGCCAGCAGTTCGGACAGGGGTGAGGAACCTGAAGCTTTCTTT.

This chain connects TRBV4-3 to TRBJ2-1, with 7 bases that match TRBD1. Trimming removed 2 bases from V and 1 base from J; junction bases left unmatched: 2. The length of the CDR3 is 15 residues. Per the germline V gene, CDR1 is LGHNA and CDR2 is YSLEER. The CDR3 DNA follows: TGCGCCAGCAGCCAATCGACAGGGTCCTACAATGAGCAGTTCTTC. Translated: CASSQSTGSYNEQFF.

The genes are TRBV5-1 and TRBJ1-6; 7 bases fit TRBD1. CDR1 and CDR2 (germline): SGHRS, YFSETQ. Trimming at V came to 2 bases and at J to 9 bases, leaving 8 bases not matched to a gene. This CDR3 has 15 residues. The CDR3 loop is CASSLLTGSGSPLHF. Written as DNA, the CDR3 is TGCGCCAGCAGCTTACTGACAGGGTCGGGTTCACCCCTCCACTTT.

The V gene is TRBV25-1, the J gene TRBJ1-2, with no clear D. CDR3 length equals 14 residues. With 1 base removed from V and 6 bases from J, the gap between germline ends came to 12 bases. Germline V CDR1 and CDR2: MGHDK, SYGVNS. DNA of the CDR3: TGTGCCAGCAGTGAATTAGGCAGCAGCGATGGCTACACCTTC. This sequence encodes CASSELGSSDGYTF.

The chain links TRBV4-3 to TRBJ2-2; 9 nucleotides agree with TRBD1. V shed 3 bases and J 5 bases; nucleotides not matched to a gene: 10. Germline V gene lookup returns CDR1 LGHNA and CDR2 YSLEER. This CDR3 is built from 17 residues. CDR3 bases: TGCGCCAGCAGCCAGGCTAGACAGGGGGTAAGGACCGGGGAGCTGTTTTTT. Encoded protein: CASSQARQGVRTGELFF.

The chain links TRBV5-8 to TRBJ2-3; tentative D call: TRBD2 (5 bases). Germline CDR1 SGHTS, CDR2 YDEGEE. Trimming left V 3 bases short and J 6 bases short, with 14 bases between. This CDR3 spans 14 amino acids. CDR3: CASSSDGRGDTQYF. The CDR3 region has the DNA TGTGCCAGCAGCTCGGACGGGCGAGGGGATACGCAGTATTTT.

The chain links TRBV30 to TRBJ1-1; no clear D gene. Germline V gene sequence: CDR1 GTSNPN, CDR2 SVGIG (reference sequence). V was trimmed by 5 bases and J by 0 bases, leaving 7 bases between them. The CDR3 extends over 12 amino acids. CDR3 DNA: TGTGCCTGGGACGGGATGAACACTGAAGCTTTCTTT. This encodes CAWDGMNTEAFF.

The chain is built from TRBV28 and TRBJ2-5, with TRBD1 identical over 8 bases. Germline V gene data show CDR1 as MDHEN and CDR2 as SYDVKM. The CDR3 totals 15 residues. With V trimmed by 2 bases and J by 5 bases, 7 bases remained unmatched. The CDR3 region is CASSLLGRGQETQYF. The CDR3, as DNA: TGTGCCAGCAGTTTACTGGGCAGGGGGCAGGAGACCCAGTACTTC.

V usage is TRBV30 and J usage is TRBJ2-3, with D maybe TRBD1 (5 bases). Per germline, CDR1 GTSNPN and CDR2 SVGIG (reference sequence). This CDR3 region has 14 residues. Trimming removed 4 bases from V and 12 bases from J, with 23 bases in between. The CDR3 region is CAWIGGPTLGHQYF. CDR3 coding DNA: TGTGCCTGGATAGGTGGGCCGACACTGGGGCACCAGTATTTT.

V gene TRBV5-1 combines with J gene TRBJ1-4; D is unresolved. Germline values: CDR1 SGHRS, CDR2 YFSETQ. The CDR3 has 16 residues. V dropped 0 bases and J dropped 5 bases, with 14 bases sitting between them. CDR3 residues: CASSLGGSGSNEKLFF. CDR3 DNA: TGCGCCAGCAGCTTGGGAGGTTCCGGCTCAAATGAAAAACTGTTTTTT.

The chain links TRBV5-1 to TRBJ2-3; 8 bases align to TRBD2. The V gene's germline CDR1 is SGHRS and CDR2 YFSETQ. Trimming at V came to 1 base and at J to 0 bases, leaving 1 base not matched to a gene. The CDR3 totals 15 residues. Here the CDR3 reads CASSLPGGSTDTQYF. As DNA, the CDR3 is TGCGCCAGCAGCTTGCCGGGGGGGAGCACAGATACGCAGTATTTT.

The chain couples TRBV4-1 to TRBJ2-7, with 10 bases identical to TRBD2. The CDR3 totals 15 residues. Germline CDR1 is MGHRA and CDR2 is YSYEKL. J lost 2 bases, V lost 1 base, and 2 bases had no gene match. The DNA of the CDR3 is TGCGCCAGCAGCCAAGGACTAGCGGGTACCTACGAGCAGTACTTC. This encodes CASSQGLAGTYEQYF.

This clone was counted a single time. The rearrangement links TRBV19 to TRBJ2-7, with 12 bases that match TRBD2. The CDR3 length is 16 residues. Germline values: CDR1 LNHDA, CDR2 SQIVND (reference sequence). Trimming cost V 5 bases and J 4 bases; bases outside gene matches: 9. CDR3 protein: CASSGLAGGPRYEQYF. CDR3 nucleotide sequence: TGTGCCAGTAGTGGGCTAGCGGGAGGGCCCAGGTACGAGCAGTACTTC.

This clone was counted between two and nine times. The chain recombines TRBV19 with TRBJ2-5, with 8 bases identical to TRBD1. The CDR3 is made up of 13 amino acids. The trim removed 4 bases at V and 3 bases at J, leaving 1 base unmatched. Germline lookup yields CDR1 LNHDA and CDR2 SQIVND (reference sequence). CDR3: CASSKDREETQYF. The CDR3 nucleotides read TGTGCCAGTAGTAAGGACAGGGAAGAGACCCAGTACTTC.

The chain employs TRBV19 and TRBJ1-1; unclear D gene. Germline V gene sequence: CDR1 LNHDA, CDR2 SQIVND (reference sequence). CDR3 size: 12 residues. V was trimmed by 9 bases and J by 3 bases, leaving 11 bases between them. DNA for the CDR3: TGTGCCAGCCGGTTTCGCGACACTGAAGCTTTCTTT. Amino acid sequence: CASRFRDTEAFF. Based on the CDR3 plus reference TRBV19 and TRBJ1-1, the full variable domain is DGGITQSPKYLFRKEGQNVTLSCEQNLNHDAMYWYRQDPGQGLRLIYYSQIVNDFQKGDIAEGYSVSREKKESFPLTVTSAQKNPTAFYLCASRFRDTEAFFGQGTRLTVV.

The CDR3 bases are TGTGCCAGCAGTCCTGACAGGGGGTCTCAGCCCCAGCATTTT. Amino acid sequence: CASSPDRGSQPQHF. This chain links TRBV13 with TRBJ1-5, with 9 nucleotides matching TRBD1. This CDR3 region has 14 residues. Germline CDR1 is PRHDT and CDR2 is FYEKMQ (reference sequence). With V trimmed by 6 bases and J by 6 bases, 6 bases remained unmatched.

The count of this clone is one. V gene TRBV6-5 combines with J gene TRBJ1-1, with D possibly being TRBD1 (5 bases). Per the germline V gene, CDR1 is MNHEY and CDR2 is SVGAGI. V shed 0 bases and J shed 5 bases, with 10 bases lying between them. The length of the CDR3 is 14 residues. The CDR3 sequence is CASSYSGGWTEAFF. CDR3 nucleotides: TGTGCCAGCAGTTACTCCGGGGGATGGACTGAAGCTTTCTTT.

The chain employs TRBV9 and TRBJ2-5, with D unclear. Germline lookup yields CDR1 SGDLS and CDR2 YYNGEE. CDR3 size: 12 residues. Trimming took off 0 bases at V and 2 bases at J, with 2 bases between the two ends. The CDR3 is CASSVAQETQYF. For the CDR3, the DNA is TGTGCCAGCAGCGTAGCGCAAGAGACCCAGTACTTC.

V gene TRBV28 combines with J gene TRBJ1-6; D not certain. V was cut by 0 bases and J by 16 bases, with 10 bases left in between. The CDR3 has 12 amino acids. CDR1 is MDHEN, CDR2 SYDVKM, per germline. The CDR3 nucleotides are TGTGCCAGCAGTTTATGGGGTACAGAACTCCACTTT. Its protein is CASSLWGTELHF.